The 21 T cell receptor beta chains below come from one sample, sequenced in a study of cytotoxic CD8 clonotypes in ibrutinib-treated CLL. TCRdb's copy holds only in-frame clones and misses some; the assay was immunoSEQ multiplex PCR. The repertoire holds about 25,000 clones, 60% to 80% seen once, with roughly 51% in the top ten. The sample here was PBMCs, taken at disease progression, from a patient treated with ibrutinib. These receptors all come from a human donor with chronic lymphocytic leukemia.

The V gene is TRBV4-1, the J gene TRBJ2-4; TRBD2 matches at 11 bases. CDR1 is MGHRA and CDR2 is YSYEKL in the germline V gene. Trimming at V came to 0 bases and at J to 1 base, leaving 2 bases not matched to a gene. CDR3 length: 17 amino acids. The CDR3 bases are TGCGCCAGCAGCCAAGAATCTAGCGGGGGGGCCAAAAACATTCAGTACTTC. Translating gives CASSQESSGGAKNIQYF.

This clone was counted only a few times. The rearrangement links TRBV19 to TRBJ1-2; D is uncertain. Germline V gives CDR1 LNHDA, CDR2 SQIVND (reference sequence). The ends were cut back, 2 bases at V and 8 bases at J, with 15 bases in the middle. The length of the CDR3 is 14 residues. This CDR3 reads CASSITPPNSGYTF. The CDR3 DNA follows: TGTGCCAGTAGTATAACCCCACCCAATTCGGGCTACACCTTC.

This clone was detected a few times. The V call is TRBV27, the J call TRBJ1-1; the D gene is possibly TRBD1 (5 bases). The ends were cut back, 1 base at V and 6 bases at J, with 12 bases in the middle. The CDR3 totals 14 residues. Germline-derived CDR1 and CDR2 are MNHEY and SMNVEV (reference sequence). The CDR3 DNA reads TGTGCCAGCAGTTTATTCCGGGGCGGCCCTGAAGCTTTCTTT. It yields the protein CASSLFRGGPEAFF.

The J gene is TRBJ2-5, the V gene TRBV11-2; either TRBD1 or TRBD2 may supply D (5 bases each). V lost 4 bases, J lost 10 bases, and 16 bases lay in between. This CDR3 has 13 amino acids. Germline CDR1 and CDR2: SGHAT and FQNNGV. The chain's CDR3 is CASSYQGVGDQYF. CDR3 DNA: TGTGCCAGCAGCTATCAGGGAGTTGGAGACCAGTACTTC. Supplemented by reference TRBV11-2 and TRBJ2-5, the full variable domain reads EAGVAQSPRYKIIEKRQSVAFWCNPISGHATLYWYQQILGQGPKLLIQFQNNGVVDDSQLPKDRFSAERLKGVDSTLKIQPAKLEDSAVYLCASSYQGVGDQYFGPGTRLLVL.

This chain links TRBV27 with TRBJ1-1; D gene unclear. This CDR3 contains 12 residues. Germline V gives CDR1 MNHEY, CDR2 SMNVEV (reference sequence). V was pared by 4 bases and J by 3 bases, with 6 bases between. The CDR3 nucleotides are TGTGCCAGCAGTTCAGGACACACTGAAGCTTTCTTT. This gives the protein CASSSGHTEAFF.

In its sample, this clone was seen once. The V and J genes are TRBV10-3 and TRBJ2-3, with TRBD2 matching 7 bases. With V trimmed by 11 bases and J by 4 bases, 9 bases remained unmatched. Germline V gives CDR1 ENHRY, CDR2 SYGVKD. The CDR3 has 13 amino acids. The CDR3 DNA follows: TGTGCCTATAGGGGCGGGGGAGCAGATACGCAGTATTTT. Residues: CAYRGGGADTQYF.

The V and J genes are TRBV7-8 and TRBJ2-2; D perhaps matches TRBD1 (6 bases). V lost 8 bases to trimming and J lost 0 bases, with 13 bases between them. In germline, CDR1 is SGHVS, CDR2 FQNEAQ. This CDR3 spans 15 amino acids. The CDR3 region is CASLRGSTNTGELFF. CDR3 DNA sequence: TGTGCCAGCCTCAGGGGTAGTACGAACACCGGGGAGCTGTTTTTT.

This clone showed up just a few times. This chain uses TRBV7-6 with TRBJ2-7; D may be TRBD2 (6 bases). The length of the CDR3 is 14 residues. Germline assignment: CDR1 SGHVS and CDR2 FNYEAQ. The V and J ends lost 5 bases and 2 bases respectively, with 13 bases between them. CDR3 in amino acids: CASSRDSLAYEQYF. DNA of the CDR3: TGTGCCAGCAGCAGGGACTCCTTGGCCTACGAGCAGTACTTC. Supplemented by reference TRBV7-6 and TRBJ2-7, the full variable domain reads GAGVSQSPRYKVTKRGQDVALRCDPISGHVSLYWYRQALGQGPEFLTYFNYEAQQDKSGLPNDRFSAERPEGSISTLTIQRTEQRDSAMYRCASSRDSLAYEQYFGPGTRLTVT.

This clone was detected only once. The J gene is TRBJ2-4, the V gene TRBV5-1; 7 bases map to TRBD1. Unmatched junction bases numbered 3, after V lost 1 base and J lost 5 bases. This CDR3 is 14 amino acids long. Germline CDR1 reads SGHRS; CDR2 reads YFSETQ. CDR3 amino acids: CASSLTGAENIQYF. CDR3 in DNA: TGCGCCAGCAGCTTGACAGGGGCCGAAAACATTCAGTACTTC.

The chain uses TRBV27 and TRBJ1-5; 7 bases are shared with TRBD1. Germline lookup yields CDR1 MNHEY and CDR2 SMNVEV (reference sequence). The CDR3 spans 14 residues. The ends lost 7 bases at V and 7 bases at J; junction bases unmatched: 10. The CDR3 is CASTRQGGGQPQHF. The DNA for the CDR3 is TGTGCCAGCACCCGACAGGGAGGAGGCCAGCCCCAGCATTTT.

This sequence joins TRBV27 and TRBJ1-1; D might be TRBD1 (5 bases). The V end lost 3 bases, the J end lost 0 bases, and 8 bases lay between the germline ends. Germline CDR1 MNHEY, CDR2 SMNVEV (reference sequence). The CDR3 contains 14 residues. The DNA of the CDR3 is TGTGCCAGCAGTTTGGGGGGAGTGAACACTGAAGCTTTCTTT. Translating it yields CASSLGGVNTEAFF.

A single count supports this clone. This sequence joins TRBV11-2 and TRBJ2-1; D unclear. Germline assignment: CDR1 SGHAT and CDR2 FQNNGV. This CDR3 spans 17 amino acids. V was cut by 5 bases and J by 0 bases, with 17 bases left in between. CDR3 in DNA: TGTGCCAGCAGCACAGATAGGACGTCGAGCTCCTACAATGAGCAGTTCTTC. Translating gives CASSTDRTSSSYNEQFF.

The J gene is TRBJ2-1, the V gene TRBV7-6, with 12 bases that match TRBD2. The germline CDR1 and CDR2 sequences are SGHVS and FNYEAQ. V dropped 4 bases and J dropped 8; count of bases not matched to a gene: 9. The CDR3 sequence is 16 residues long. The CDR3 sequence is CASSYGLTSGGDEQFF. DNA for the CDR3: TGTGCCAGCAGCTATGGACTGACTAGCGGGGGAGATGAGCAGTTCTTC.

This clone was counted only a few times. The chain employs TRBV2 and TRBJ1-2, with 8 bases identical to TRBD1. The germline gives CDR1 SNHLY, CDR2 FYNNEI. CDR3 length: 12 residues. V was pared by 4 bases and J by 8 bases, with 3 bases of the junction left unmatched. In nucleotides, the CDR3 is TGTGCCAGCAGTGTGGACAGGGAGGGCTACACCTTC. Translated: CASSVDREGYTF.

The V call is TRBV6-5, the J call TRBJ2-5, with D perhaps TRBD1 (5 bases). The V gene lost 4 bases and the J gene lost 5 bases, with 14 bases spanning the gap. The CDR3 sequence is 14 residues long. Germline values: CDR1 MNHEY, CDR2 SVGAGI. The CDR3 region has the DNA TGTGCCAGCAGTTCTTACGACAGCCTGGAGACCCAGTACTTC. It translates to CASSSYDSLETQYF.

The V call is TRBV9, the J call TRBJ2-1; D remains unclear. CDR1 is SGDLS, CDR2 YYNGEE, per germline. Trimming removed 2 bases at V and 7 bases at J, with 7 bases between. The CDR3 spans 12 residues. DNA of the CDR3: TGTGCCAGCAGCGTCGAAGGTAATGAGCAGTTCTTC. This translates into CASSVEGNEQFF.

The chain joins TRBV14 to TRBJ1-2, with D unresolved. From germline, CDR1 is SGHDN and CDR2 FVKESK. The CDR3 has 14 residues. V dropped 0 bases and J dropped 3 bases, with 8 bases sitting between them. CDR3 sequence: CASSQDGRYYGYTF. The CDR3 DNA reads TGTGCCAGCAGCCAAGACGGACGGTACTATGGCTACACCTTC.

The chain has TRBV5-8 and TRBJ1-5, with 10 positions matching TRBD1. The CDR3 loop spans 14 amino acids. J lost 6 bases, V lost 5 bases, and 5 bases had no gene match. CDR1 is SGHTS, CDR2 YDEGEE, per germline. CDR3 sequence (DNA): TGTGCCAGCAGTCCCGACAGGGGGCCTCAGCCCCAGCATTTT. Encoded protein: CASSPDRGPQPQHF.

The chain is built from TRBV7-3 and TRBJ1-2, with D possibly being TRBD1 (5 bases). The germline V and J ends were trimmed by 4 bases and 4 bases, with 10 bases remaining between them. The CDR3 is 13 amino acids. CDR1 is SGHTA, CDR2 FQGTGA, per germline. CDR3 nucleotide sequence: TGTGCCAGCAGCTCAACCGGGACCTATGGCTACACCTTC. Its translation: CASSSTGTYGYTF.

This clone was picked up a small number of times. This chain uses TRBV5-1 with TRBJ2-2, with TRBD2 matching over 7 bases. Germline V gives CDR1 SGHRS, CDR2 YFSETQ. CDR3 length: 14 amino acids. The junction had 4 bases not matched to a gene; V was cut back by 3 bases and J by 5 bases. CDR3 in amino acids: CASSSLGLTGELFF. The CDR3 bases are TGCGCCAGCAGCTCCTTGGGACTAACCGGGGAGCTGTTTTTT.

This chain links TRBV11-2 with TRBJ1-5; D is unresolved. With 4 bases removed from V and 3 bases from J, the gap between germline ends came to 13 bases. CDR1 and CDR2 (germline): SGHAT, FQNNGV. The CDR3 is 15 amino acids. CDR3 sequence (DNA): TGTGCCAGCAGCTCCACCGACGGAATCAATCAGCCCCAGCATTTT. Translation: CASSSTDGINQPQHF.